These 5 T cell receptor beta chains came from one sample sequenced in a study of blood T cell repertoires in COVID-19. The repertoire was sequenced with immunoSEQ multiplex PCR; TCRdb's copy has only in-frame clones and lacks some. The data contain 100,000 to 150,000 clones, around 86% of them singletons. Sample: peripheral blood. The receptor set was obtained from a woman aged 80 or over with acute or convalescent COVID-19.

The gene calls are TRBV3-1 (or the pseudogene TRBV3-2) and TRBJ2-3, with 7 bases fitting TRBD2. CDR3 size: 13 residues. Germline-derived CDR1 and CDR2 are LGHDT and YNNKEL (reference sequence). V was pared by 11 bases and J by 3 bases, with 8 bases of the junction left unmatched. The CDR3 sequence: CAVRDYITDTQYF. The CDR3 DNA follows: TGTGCCGTCCGGGACTACATTACAGATACGCAGTATTTT.

This sequence joins TRBV6-5 and TRBJ1-2; maybe TRBD1 (5 bases). The length of the CDR3 is 13 residues. V was trimmed by 6 bases and J by 0 bases, leaving 8 bases between them. Germline V gives CDR1 MNHEY, CDR2 SVGAGI. This CDR3 is CASSRVANYGYTF. DNA of the CDR3: TGTGCCAGCAGCAGGGTAGCTAACTATGGCTACACCTTC.

The chain recombines TRBV6-5 with TRBJ1-1, with 7 nucleotides matching TRBD1. V trimming: 6 bases; J trimming: 0 bases; junction bases outside the gene matches: 4. The germline CDR1 and CDR2 sequences are MNHEY and SVGAGI. The length of the CDR3 is 14 residues. CDR3 coding DNA: TGTGCCAGCAGGATGACAGGGTTGAACACTGAAGCTTTCTTT. Residues: CASRMTGLNTEAFF.

V gene TRBV19 combines with J gene TRBJ1-1; D remains ambiguous. Germline loops: CDR1 LNHDA, CDR2 SQIVND (reference sequence). Trimming left V 7 bases short and J 4 bases short, with 7 bases between. CDR3 length: 11 residues. In nucleotides, the CDR3 is TGTGCCAGTAAAGGGAGCACTGAAGCTTTCTTT. It specifies CASKGSTEAFF.

This chain joins TRBV18 and TRBJ1-1; D remains ambiguous. This CDR3 has 13 amino acids. CDR1 and CDR2 (germline): KGHSH, LQKENI. V was shortened by 5 bases and J by 4 bases, with 11 bases between the two germline ends. The CDR3 here is CASSTIRGTEAFF. The CDR3 DNA reads as TGTGCCAGCTCAACCATACGGGGCACTGAAGCTTTCTTT.